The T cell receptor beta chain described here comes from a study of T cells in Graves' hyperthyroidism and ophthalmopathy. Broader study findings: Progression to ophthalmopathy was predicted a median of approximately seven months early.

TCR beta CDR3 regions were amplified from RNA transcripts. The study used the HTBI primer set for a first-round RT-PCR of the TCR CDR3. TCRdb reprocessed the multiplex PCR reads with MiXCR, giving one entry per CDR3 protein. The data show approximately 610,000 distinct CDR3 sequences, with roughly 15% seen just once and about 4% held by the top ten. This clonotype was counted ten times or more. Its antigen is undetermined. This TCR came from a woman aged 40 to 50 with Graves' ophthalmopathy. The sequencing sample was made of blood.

DNA of the CDR3: TGTGCCAGCAGCTTATTACACCTACCCTACGAGCAGTACTTC. Its translation is CASSLLHLPYEQYF. The chain employs TRBV7-9 and TRBJ2-7; D remains ambiguous. The CDR3 totals 14 residues. Germline CDR1 reads SEHNR; CDR2 reads FQNEAQ (reference sequence). V gave up 2 bases and J gave up 2 bases, with 10 bases separating them.